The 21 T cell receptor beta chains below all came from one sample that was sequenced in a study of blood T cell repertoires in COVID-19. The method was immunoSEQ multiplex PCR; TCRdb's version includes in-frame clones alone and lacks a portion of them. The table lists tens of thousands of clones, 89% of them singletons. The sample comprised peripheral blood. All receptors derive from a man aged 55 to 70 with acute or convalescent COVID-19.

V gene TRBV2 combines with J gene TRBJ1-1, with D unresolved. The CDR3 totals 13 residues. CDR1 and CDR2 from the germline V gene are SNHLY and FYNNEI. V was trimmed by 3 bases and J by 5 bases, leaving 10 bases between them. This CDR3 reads CASSDRGLTEAFF. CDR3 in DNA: TGTGCCAGCAGTGACCGCGGTTTGACTGAAGCTTTCTTT.

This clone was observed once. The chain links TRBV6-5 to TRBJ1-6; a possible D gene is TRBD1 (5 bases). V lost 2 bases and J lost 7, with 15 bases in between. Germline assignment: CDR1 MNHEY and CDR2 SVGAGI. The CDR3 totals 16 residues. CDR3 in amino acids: CASSYGGGRKNSPLHF. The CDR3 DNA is TGTGCCAGCAGTTACGGGGGGGGGAGGAAGAATTCACCCCTCCACTTT.

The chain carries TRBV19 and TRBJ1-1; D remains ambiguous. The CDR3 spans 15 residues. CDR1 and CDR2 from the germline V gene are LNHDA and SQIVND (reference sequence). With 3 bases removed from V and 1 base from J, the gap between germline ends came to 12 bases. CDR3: CASSIGWTRNTEAFF. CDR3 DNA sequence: TGTGCCAGTAGTATCGGATGGACTAGGAACACTGAAGCTTTCTTT.

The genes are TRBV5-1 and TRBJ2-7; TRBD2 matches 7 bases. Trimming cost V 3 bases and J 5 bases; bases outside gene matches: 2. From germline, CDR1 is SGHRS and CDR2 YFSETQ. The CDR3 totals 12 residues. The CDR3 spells CASSWEGDEQYF. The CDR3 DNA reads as TGCGCCAGCAGCTGGGAGGGAGACGAGCAGTACTTC.

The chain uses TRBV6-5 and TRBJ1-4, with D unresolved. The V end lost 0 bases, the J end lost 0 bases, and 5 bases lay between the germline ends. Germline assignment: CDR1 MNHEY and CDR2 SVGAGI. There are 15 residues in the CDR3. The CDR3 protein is CASSYSAATNEKLFF. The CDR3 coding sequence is TGTGCCAGCAGTTACTCGGCTGCAACTAATGAAAAACTGTTTTTT.

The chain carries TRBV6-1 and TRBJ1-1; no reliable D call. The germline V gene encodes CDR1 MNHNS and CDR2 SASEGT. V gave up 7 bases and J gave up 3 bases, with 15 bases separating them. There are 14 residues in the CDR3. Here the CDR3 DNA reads TGTGCCAGCACCCGGAGGGTTGGAGACACTGAAGCTTTCTTT. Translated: CASTRRVGDTEAFF.

CDR3 residues: CASSESGTQAFF. CDR3 nucleotide sequence: TGTGCCAGCAGTGAAAGCGGGACACAAGCTTTCTTT. The chain is built from TRBV6-1 and TRBJ1-1; possibly TRBD1 for D (6 bases). Between the trimmed V and J ends, which lost 2 bases and 9 bases, there was a span of 10 bases. CDR3 length: 12 amino acids. The germline CDR1 and CDR2 sequences are MNHNS and SASEGT.

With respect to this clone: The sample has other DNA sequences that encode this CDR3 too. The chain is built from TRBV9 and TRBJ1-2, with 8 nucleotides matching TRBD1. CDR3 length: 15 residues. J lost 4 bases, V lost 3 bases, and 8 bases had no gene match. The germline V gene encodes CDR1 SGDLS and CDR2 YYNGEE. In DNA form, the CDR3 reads TGTGCCAGCAGCGCCGGAACAGGGGGTATCTATGGCTACACCTTC. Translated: CASSAGTGGIYGYTF.

CDR3: CASSAYSLTGGQPQHF. The CDR3 bases are TGTGCCAGCAGTGCCTATTCTCTGACAGGGGGGCAGCCCCAGCATTTT. V and J are TRBV6-1 and TRBJ1-5; 9 bases align to TRBD1. There are 16 residues in the CDR3. Germline V gene lookup returns CDR1 MNHNS and CDR2 SASEGT. J was trimmed by 7 bases and V by 4 bases; bases with no gene match: 11.

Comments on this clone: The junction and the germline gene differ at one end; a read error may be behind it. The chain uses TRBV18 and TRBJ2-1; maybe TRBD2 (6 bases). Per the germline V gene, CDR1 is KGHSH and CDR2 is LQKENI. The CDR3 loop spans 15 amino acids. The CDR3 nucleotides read TGTGCCAGCTCACCACCGGGACTCCGCGACAATGCGCAGTTCTTC. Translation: CASSPPGLRDNAQFF. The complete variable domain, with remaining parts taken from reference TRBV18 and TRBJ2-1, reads NAGVMQNPRHLVRRRGQEARLRCSPMKGHSHVYWYRQLPEEGLKFMVYLQKENIIDESGMPKERFSAEFPKEGPSILRIQQVVRGDSAAYFCASSPPGLRDNAQFFGPGTRLTVL.

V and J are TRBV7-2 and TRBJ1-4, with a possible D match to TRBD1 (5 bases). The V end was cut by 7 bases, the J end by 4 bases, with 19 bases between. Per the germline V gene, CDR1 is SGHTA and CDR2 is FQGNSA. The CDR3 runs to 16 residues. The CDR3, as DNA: TGTGCCAGCACCGGGGGGTTGACGGACGGTAATGAAAAACTGTTTTTT. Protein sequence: CASTGGLTDGNEKLFF.

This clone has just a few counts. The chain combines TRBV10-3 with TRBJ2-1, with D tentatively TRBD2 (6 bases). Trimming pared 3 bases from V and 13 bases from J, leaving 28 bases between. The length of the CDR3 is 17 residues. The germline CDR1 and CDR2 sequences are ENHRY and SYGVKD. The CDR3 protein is CAISEPGGTASLGEQFF. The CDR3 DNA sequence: TGTGCCATCAGTGAACCGGGCGGGACTGCGTCCTTGGGTGAACAGTTCTTC.

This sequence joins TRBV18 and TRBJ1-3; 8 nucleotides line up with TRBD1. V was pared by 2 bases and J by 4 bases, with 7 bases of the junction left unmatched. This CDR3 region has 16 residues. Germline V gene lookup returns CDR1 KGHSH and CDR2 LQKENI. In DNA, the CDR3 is TGTGCCAGCTCACCATGGACAGGGTTGGAGGGAAACACCATATATTTT. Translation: CASSPWTGLEGNTIYF.

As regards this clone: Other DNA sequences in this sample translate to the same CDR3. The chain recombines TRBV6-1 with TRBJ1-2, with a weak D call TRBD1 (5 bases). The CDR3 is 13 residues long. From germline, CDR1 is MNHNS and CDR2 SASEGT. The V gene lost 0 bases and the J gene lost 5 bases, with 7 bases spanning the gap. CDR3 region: CASSEARGYGYTF. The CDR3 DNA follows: TGTGCCAGCAGTGAAGCGCGGGGGTATGGCTACACCTTC.

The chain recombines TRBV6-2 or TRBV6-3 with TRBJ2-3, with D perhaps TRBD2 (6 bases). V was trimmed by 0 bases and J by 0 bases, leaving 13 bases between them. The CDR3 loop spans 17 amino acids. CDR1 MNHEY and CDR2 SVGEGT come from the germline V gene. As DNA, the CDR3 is TGTGCCAGCAGTTACTCCTTCGGGGGTACTAGCACAGATACGCAGTATTTT. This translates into CASSYSFGGTSTDTQYF.

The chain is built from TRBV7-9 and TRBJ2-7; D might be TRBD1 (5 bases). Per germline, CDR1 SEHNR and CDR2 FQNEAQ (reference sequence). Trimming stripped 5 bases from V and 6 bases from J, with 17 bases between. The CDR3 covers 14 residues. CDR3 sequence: CASSPGPPASEQYF. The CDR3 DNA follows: TGTGCCAGCAGCCCAGGGCCCCCGGCAAGCGAGCAGTACTTC.

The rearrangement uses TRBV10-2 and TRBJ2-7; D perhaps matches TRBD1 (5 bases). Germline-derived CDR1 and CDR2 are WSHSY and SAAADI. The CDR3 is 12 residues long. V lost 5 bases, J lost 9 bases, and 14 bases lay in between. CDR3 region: CASSPGPVRQYF. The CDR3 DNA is TGCGCCAGCAGTCCAGGGCCAGTACGGCAGTACTTC.

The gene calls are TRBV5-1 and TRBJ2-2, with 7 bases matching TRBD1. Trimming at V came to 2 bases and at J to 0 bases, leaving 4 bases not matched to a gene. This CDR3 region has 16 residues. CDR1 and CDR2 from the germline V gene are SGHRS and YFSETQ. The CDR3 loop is CASSLGQVSNTGELFF. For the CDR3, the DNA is TGCGCCAGCAGCTTAGGACAGGTGTCGAACACCGGGGAGCTGTTTTTT.

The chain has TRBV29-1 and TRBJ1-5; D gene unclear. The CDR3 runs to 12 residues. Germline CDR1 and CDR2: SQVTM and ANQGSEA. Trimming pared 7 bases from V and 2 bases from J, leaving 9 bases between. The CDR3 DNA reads TGCAGCGCGGGCGGGCGCAATCAGCCCCAGCATTTT. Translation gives CSAGGRNQPQHF.

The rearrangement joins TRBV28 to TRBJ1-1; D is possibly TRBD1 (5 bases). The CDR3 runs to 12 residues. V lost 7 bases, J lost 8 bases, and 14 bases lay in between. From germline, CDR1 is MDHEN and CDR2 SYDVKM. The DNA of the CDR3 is TGTGCCAGCACATCCCGGCGGGGGGAAGCTTTCTTT. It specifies CASTSRRGEAFF.

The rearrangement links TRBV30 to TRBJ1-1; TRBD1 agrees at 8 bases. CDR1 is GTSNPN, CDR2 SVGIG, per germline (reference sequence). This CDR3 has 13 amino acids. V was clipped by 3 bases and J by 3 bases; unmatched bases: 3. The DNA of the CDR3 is TGTGCCTGGAGGTACAGGGGGGACACTGAAGCTTTCTTT. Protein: CAWRYRGDTEAFF.